This entry lists 22 T cell receptor beta chains sequenced from one sample in a study of blood T cells in healthy people across ages. Primed by a sample-barcoded 5' primer and a J-beta primer mix, a second PCR proceeded for about 6 to 12 cycles. MiXCR was run by TCRdb on the 5' RACE reads, yielding one entry per CDR3 protein. This table has over 1,500,000 distinct CDR3 sequences, around half appearing once. Sequencing was performed on blood. All receptors derive from a woman aged 40 to 49 in good health.

CDR3 sequence (DNA): TGTGCCAGCAGCTTAGCCGGACGACAGGGGAGACCTAATGAGCAGTACTTC. Translating gives CASSLAGRQGRPNEQYF. The chain recombines TRBV7-8 with TRBJ2-7, with 8 positions matching TRBD1. Germline-derived CDR1 and CDR2 are SGHVS and FQNEAQ. This CDR3 comprises 17 residues. V gave up 0 bases and J gave up 7 bases; unmatched junction bases: 14.

The chain combines TRBV10-2 with TRBJ2-5; D ambiguous. The germline V gene has CDR1 WSHSY and CDR2 SAAADI. Trimming removed 1 base from V and 4 bases from J, with 13 bases in between. The length of the CDR3 is 15 residues. The CDR3, as DNA: TGCGCCAGCAGTGAGTTTGGACCCCCGCGAGAGACCCAGTACTTC. Translation: CASSEFGPPRETQYF.

V is TRBV20-1 and J is TRBJ1-1, with D uncertain. This CDR3 comprises 13 residues. From germline, CDR1 is DFQATT and CDR2 SNEGSKA (reference sequence). V dropped 7 bases and J dropped 0 bases, with 12 bases sitting between them. The DNA of the CDR3 is TGCAGTGAAGCTGGGCTTTTGAACACTGAAGCTTTCTTT. This gives the protein CSEAGLLNTEAFF.

This clonotype was observed many times. The chain uses TRBV29-1 and TRBJ2-7; 8 nucleotides match TRBD1. Germline CDR1 SQVTM, CDR2 ANQGSEA. The CDR3 is made up of 14 amino acids. J lost 1 base, V lost 6 bases, and 8 bases had no gene match. This chain's CDR3 is CSVGGQGHSYEQYF. For the CDR3, the DNA is TGCAGCGTCGGCGGACAGGGCCATTCCTACGAGCAGTACTTC.

This chain links TRBV20-1 with TRBJ2-1; D is unresolved. Germline CDR1 DFQATT, CDR2 SNEGSKA (reference sequence). The CDR3 sequence is 11 residues long. V lost 4 bases to trimming and J lost 4 bases, with 5 bases between them. CDR3 residues: CSAIYYNEQFF. In DNA form, the CDR3 reads TGCAGTGCTATATATTACAATGAGCAGTTCTTC.

This clonotype turned up a few times. This chain connects TRBV20-1 to TRBJ1-5; 8 bases agree with TRBD1. In germline, CDR1 is DFQATT, CDR2 SNEGSKA (reference sequence). V shed 5 bases, J shed 2 bases, and the junction held 8 bases outside the gene matches. The CDR3 runs 15 residues. CDR3 loop: CSAAWTGRGNQPQHF. DNA of the CDR3: TGCAGTGCTGCCTGGACAGGGAGGGGCAATCAGCCCCAGCATTTT.

J is TRBJ1-2 and V is TRBV14; D uncertain. Germline V gene data show CDR1 as SGHDN and CDR2 as FVKESK. V was cut by 0 bases and J by 4 bases, with 6 bases left in between. There are 13 residues in the CDR3. Here the CDR3 reads CASSQEHFYGYTF. DNA for the CDR3: TGTGCCAGCAGCCAAGAGCACTTCTATGGCTACACCTTC.

The J gene is TRBJ1-5, the V gene TRBV7-8; unclear D gene. The CDR3 is 14 amino acids. Trimming removed 8 bases at V and 3 bases at J, with 14 bases between. From germline, CDR1 is SGHVS and CDR2 FQNEAQ. CDR3: CASQPPGINQPQHF. In DNA, the CDR3 is TGTGCCAGCCAACCGCCCGGGATCAATCAGCCCCAGCATTTT.

This clonotype was seen more than once but under ten times. The chain is built from TRBV27 and TRBJ2-4; D is possibly TRBD1 or TRBD2 (5 bases each). CDR3 length: 13 residues. Germline lookup yields CDR1 MNHEY and CDR2 SMNVEV (reference sequence). Trimming removed 6 bases at V and 2 bases at J, with 8 bases between. CDR3 in DNA: TGTGCCAGCAGACCGGGACCCAAAAACATTCAGTACTTC. Protein: CASRPGPKNIQYF.

This clonotype showed up just a few times. The rearrangement links TRBV7-2 to TRBJ1-5; D is possibly TRBD1 (6 bases). CDR3 length: 14 residues. Germline loops: CDR1 SGHTA, CDR2 FQGNSA. The V and J ends lost 7 bases and 7 bases respectively, with 17 bases between them. The CDR3 DNA reads TGTGCCAGCAACGAAGGGGGGTATCCGCAGCCCCAGCATTTT. Translated, it gives CASNEGGYPQPQHF.

This clonotype was seen only a few times. The chain is built from TRBV4-3 and TRBJ1-2; D might be TRBD1 (6 bases). Trimming took 0 bases from V and 2 from J, leaving 10 bases between them. The CDR3 is 15 residues long. The V gene's germline CDR1 is LGHNA and CDR2 YSLEER. Here the CDR3 DNA reads TGCGCCAGCAGCCAAGATGCAGGGGTCAACTATGGCTACACCTTC. Its protein product is CASSQDAGVNYGYTF.

The chain is built from TRBV6-1 and TRBJ2-1, with D possibly called TRBD1 or TRBD2 (5 bases each). This CDR3 spans 13 amino acids. V lost 11 bases, J lost 8 bases, and 19 bases lay in between. The germline V gene has CDR1 MNHNS and CDR2 SASEGT. The CDR3 nucleotides read TGTGCCTCCCGGGTTTCGGGGCGGGATGAGCAGTTCTTC. It translates to CASRVSGRDEQFF.

The CDR3 reads CATSGAGAGYNEQFF. CDR3 DNA sequence: TGTGCCACCAGTGGGGCAGGGGCTGGCTACAATGAGCAGTTCTTC. This chain links TRBV24-1 with TRBJ2-1; perhaps TRBD1 as D (6 bases). The CDR3 is 15 amino acids. Trimming stripped 5 bases from V and 3 bases from J, with 13 bases between. From germline, CDR1 is KGHDR and CDR2 SFDVKD.

The DNA for the CDR3 is TGTGCCAGCAGTGACCTGACCGGAGAGACCCAGTACTTC. This sequence encodes CASSDLTGETQYF. V gene TRBV2 combines with J gene TRBJ2-5; D gene uncertain. The V and J ends lost 3 bases and 4 bases respectively, with 9 bases between them. The CDR3 sequence is 13 residues long. Germline CDR1 is SNHLY and CDR2 is FYNNEI. Full variable domain (remainder filled in from reference TRBV2 and TRBJ2-5): EPEVTQTPSHQVTQMGQEVILRCVPISNHLYFYWYRQILGQKVEFLVSFYNNEISEKSEIFDDQFSVERPDGSNFTLKIRSTKLEDSAMYFCASSDLTGETQYFGPGTRLLVL.

This clonotype appeared a few times. The chain couples TRBV9 to TRBJ2-3, with D perhaps being TRBD1 or TRBD2 (5 bases each). V was pared by 3 bases and J by 2 bases, with 19 bases between. The CDR3 sequence is 17 residues long. Germline assignment: CDR1 SGDLS and CDR2 YYNGEE. The CDR3 DNA is TGTGCCAGCAGCGCCCCTGTCCGGGGACCCTACACAGATACGCAGTATTTT. The encoded protein is CASSAPVRGPYTDTQYF.

This clonotype turned up a few times. CDR3 DNA sequence: TGTGCCACCAGTGACCTGAACAGTGCTGATGAGCAGTTCTTC. This translates into CATSDLNSADEQFF. The chain couples TRBV24-1 to TRBJ2-1, with no clear D. The CDR3 loop spans 14 amino acids. CDR1 and CDR2 (germline): KGHDR, SFDVKD. V was shortened by 4 bases and J by 8 bases, with 14 bases between the two germline ends.

The V call is TRBV14, the J call TRBJ2-1, with TRBD1 identical over 8 bases. V dropped 4 bases and J dropped 5; count of bases not matched to a gene: 7. The germline CDR1 and CDR2 sequences are SGHDN and FVKESK. The CDR3 runs to 15 residues. CDR3 sequence (DNA): TGTGCCAGCAGCCGCCGGGACAGGAGCAACAATGAGCAGTTCTTC. Translation gives CASSRRDRSNNEQFF.

The V and J genes are TRBV7-7 and TRBJ1-5, with a weak D call TRBD1 (6 bases). V was shortened by 1 base and J by 3 bases, with 13 bases between the two germline ends. The CDR3 contains 16 residues. The germline V gene has CDR1 SSHAT and CDR2 FNYEAQ (reference sequence). The CDR3 protein is CASSLGKTGINQPQHF. The CDR3 region has the DNA TGTGCCAGCAGCTTAGGAAAAACAGGGATCAATCAGCCCCAGCATTTT.

This chain uses TRBV29-1 with TRBJ2-1; 8 bases are a match to TRBD2. Germline CDR1 reads SQVTM; CDR2 reads ANQGSEA. This CDR3 comprises 16 residues. Trimming took 0 bases from V and 7 from J; bases not matched to a gene: 11. The CDR3 protein is CSVEDWASGFVNEQFF. As DNA, the CDR3 is TGCAGCGTTGAAGATTGGGCTAGCGGGTTTGTGAATGAGCAGTTCTTC.

There are a few counts of this clonotype. The V and J genes are TRBV5-1 and TRBJ2-7; TRBD2 aligns across 7 bases. The CDR3 runs 12 residues. The ends lost 4 bases at V and 3 bases at J; junction bases unmatched: 1. CDR1 is SGHRS and CDR2 is YFSETQ in the germline V gene. CDR3 residues: CASSGEGYEQYF. The DNA for the CDR3 is TGCGCCAGCAGCGGGGAGGGCTACGAGCAGTACTTC.

This clonotype was seen repeatedly, ten times or more. This chain connects TRBV6-6 to TRBJ2-1, with 9 bases aligning to TRBD1. This CDR3 contains 13 residues. With 8 bases clipped from V and 5 bases from J, the junction kept 4 bases outside the gene matches. Germline assignment: CDR1 MNHNY and CDR2 SVGAGI (reference sequence). The CDR3 DNA sequence: TGTGCCAGCTCGGGACAGGGTAACAATGAGCAGTTCTTC. It translates to CASSGQGNNEQFF.

The genes are TRBV20-1 and TRBJ2-5, with D tentatively TRBD2 (5 bases). CDR1 is DFQATT and CDR2 is SNEGSKA in the germline V gene (reference sequence). The CDR3 loop spans 15 amino acids. The V end was cut by 6 bases, the J end by 0 bases, with 17 bases between. The CDR3 here is CSAAYVGGYQETQYF. In DNA, the CDR3 is TGCAGTGCAGCCTACGTCGGCGGGTACCAAGAGACCCAGTACTTC.